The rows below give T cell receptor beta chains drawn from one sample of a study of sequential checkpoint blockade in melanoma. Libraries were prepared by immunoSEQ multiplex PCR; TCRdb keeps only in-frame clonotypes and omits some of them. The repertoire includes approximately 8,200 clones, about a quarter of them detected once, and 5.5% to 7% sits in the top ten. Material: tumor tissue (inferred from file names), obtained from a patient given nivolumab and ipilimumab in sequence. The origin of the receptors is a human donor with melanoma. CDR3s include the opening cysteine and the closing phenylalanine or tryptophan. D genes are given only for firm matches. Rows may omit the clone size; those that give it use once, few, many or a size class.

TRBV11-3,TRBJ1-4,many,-,CASRLSNRHGRTNEKLFF,TGTGCCAGCAGACTATCGAACCGACACGGTAGAACTAATGAAAAACTGTTTTTT
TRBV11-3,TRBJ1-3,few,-,CASSQTGSSGNTIYF,TGTGCCAGCAGCCAGACAGGTAGCTCTGGAAACACCATATATTTT
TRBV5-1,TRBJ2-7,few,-,CASGRGRGRYEQYF,TGCGCCAGCGGACGGGGGCGGGGCCGCTACGAGCAGTACTTC
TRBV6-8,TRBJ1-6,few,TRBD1,CASSTDRGDSPLHF,TGTGCCAGCAGTACGGACAGGGGAGATTCACCCCTCCACTTT
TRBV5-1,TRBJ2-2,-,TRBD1,CASSLGDSNTGELFF,TGCGCCAGCAGCTTGGGGGACAGTAACACCGGGGAGCTGTTTTTT
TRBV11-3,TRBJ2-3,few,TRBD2,CASSPGASGSWTDTQYF,TGTGCCAGCAGCCCAGGGGCTAGCGGGAGTTGGACAGATACGCAGTATTTT
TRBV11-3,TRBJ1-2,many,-,CASSLSSRPQGYTF,TGTGCCAGCAGCCTTTCGAGCAGACCCCAAGGCTACACCTTC
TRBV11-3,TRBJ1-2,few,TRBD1,CASSLDGQGSGYTF,TGTGCCAGCAGCTTAGATGGACAGGGGTCTGGCTACACCTTC
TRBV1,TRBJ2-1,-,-,CASSQTTSKSSYNEQFF,TGCGCCAGCAGCCAAACGACTAGTAAGAGCTCCTACAATGAGCAGTTCTTC
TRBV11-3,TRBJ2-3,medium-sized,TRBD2,CASSRSGDTDTQYF,TGTGCCAGCAGCCGGAGCGGGGACACAGATACGCAGTATTTT
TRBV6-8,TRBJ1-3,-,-,CASSSDRNSGNTIYF,TGTGCCAGCAGTTCGGACAGAAACTCTGGAAACACCATATATTTT
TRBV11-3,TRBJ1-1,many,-,CASSLFGGNTEAFF,TGTGCCAGCAGCTTGTTTGGGGGGAACACTGAAGCTTTCTTT
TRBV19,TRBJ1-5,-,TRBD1,CASSIRTGLNQPQHF,TGTGCCAGTAGTATTAGGACAGGGCTGAATCAGCCCCAGCATTTT
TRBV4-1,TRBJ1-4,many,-,CASSQDSRGGSGEKLFF,TGCGCCAGCAGCCAAGACAGCAGGGGAGGAAGTGGAGAAAAACTGTTTTTT
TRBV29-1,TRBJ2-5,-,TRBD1,CSVEQGALDWETQYF,TGCAGCGTGGAACAGGGGGCGCTTGATTGGGAGACCCAGTACTTC
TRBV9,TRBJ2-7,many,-,CASSPSSPGEQYF,TGTGCCAGCAGCCCCTCGAGTCCGGGGGAGCAGTACTTC
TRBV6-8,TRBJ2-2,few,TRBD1,CASSSWGQGSVGELFF,TGTGCCAGCAGCTCCTGGGGACAGGGTTCCGTCGGGGAGCTGTTTTTT
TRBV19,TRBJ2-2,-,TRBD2,CASSMGLAGVGELFF,TGTGCCAGTAGTATGGGGCTAGCGGGAGTCGGGGAGCTGTTTTTT
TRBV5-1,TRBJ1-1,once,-,CASSFGGMNTEAFF,TGCGCCAGCAGCTTCGGGGGAATGAACACTGAAGCTTTCTTT
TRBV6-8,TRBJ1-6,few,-,CASSLGGTWGSPLHF,TGTGCCAGCAGTTTGGGGGGGACATGGGGGTCACCCCTCCACTTT
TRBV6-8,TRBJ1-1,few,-,CASRFRKSTEAFF,TGTGCCAGCCGATTCAGAAAATCAACTGAAGCTTTCTTT
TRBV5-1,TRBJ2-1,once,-,CASSLGGLYNEQFF,TGCGCCAGCAGCTTGGGGGGCCTCTACAATGAGCAGTTCTTC
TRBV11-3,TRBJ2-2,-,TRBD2,CASSSGGYTGELFF,TGTGCCAGCAGCTCGGGAGGGTACACCGGGGAGCTGTTTTTT
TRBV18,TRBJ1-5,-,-,CASSQPYGGNQPQHF,TGTGCCAGCTCACAACCCTACGGGGGCAATCAGCCCCAGCATTTT
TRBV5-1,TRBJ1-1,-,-,CASSSDGVNTEAFF,TGCGCCAGCAGCTCGGACGGAGTGAACACTGAAGCTTTCTTT
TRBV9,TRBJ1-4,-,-,CASSSGRRSATNEKLFF,TGTGCCAGCAGCAGCGGACGGCGGTCTGCAACTAATGAAAAACTGTTTTTT
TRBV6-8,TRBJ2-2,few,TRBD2,CASPRLAGGPGELFF,TGTGCCAGTCCTAGACTAGCGGGAGGGCCCGGGGAGCTGTTTTTT
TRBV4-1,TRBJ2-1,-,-,CASSQEDYSNEQFF,TGCGCCAGCAGCCAAGAAGACTATTCCAATGAGCAGTTCTTC
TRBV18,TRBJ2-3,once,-,CASSPLGQRSTDTQYF,TGTGCCAGCTCACCACTCGGGCAGCGAAGCACAGATACGCAGTATTTT
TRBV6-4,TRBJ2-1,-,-,CAVDAYNEQFF,TGTGCCGTTGACGCCTACAATGAGCAGTTCTTC
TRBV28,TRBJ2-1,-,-,CASSLGLNEQFF,TGTGCCAGCAGTTTAGGGCTCAATGAGCAGTTCTTC
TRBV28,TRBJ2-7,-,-,CASNPQGSEQYF,TGTGCCAGCAACCCCCAGGGGTCCGAGCAGTACTTC
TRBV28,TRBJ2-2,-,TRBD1,CASSFSGGWAGELFF,TGTGCCAGCAGTTTTTCAGGGGGCTGGGCCGGGGAGCTGTTTTTT
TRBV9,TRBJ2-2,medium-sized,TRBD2,CASSGTSGDTGELFF,TGTGCCAGCAGCGGGACTAGCGGAGACACCGGGGAGCTGTTTTTT
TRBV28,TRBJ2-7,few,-,CATTLRGSPLEQYF,TGTGCCACCACCCTAAGGGGGTCCCCCCTCGAGCAGTACTTC
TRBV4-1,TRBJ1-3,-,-,CASSHPRLSSGNTIYF,TGCGCCAGCAGCCACCCCCGTCTTAGCTCTGGAAACACCATATATTTT
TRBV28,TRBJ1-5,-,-,CASSFSRDQPQHF,TGTGCCAGCAGTTTTTCTCGTGATCAGCCCCAGCATTTT
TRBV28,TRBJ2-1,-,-,CASSLDDRPQQFF,TGTGCCAGCAGTTTAGATGACCGCCCTCAGCAGTTCTTC
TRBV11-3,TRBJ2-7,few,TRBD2,CASSLGGQGLALTYEQYF,TGTGCCAGCAGCTTGGGCGGCCAGGGACTAGCGCTCACCTACGAGCAGTACTTC
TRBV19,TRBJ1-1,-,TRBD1,CASSIGTGNTEAFF,TGTGCCAGTAGTATTGGGACAGGGAACACTGAAGCTTTCTTT
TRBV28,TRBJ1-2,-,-,CASMPPRDPTNYGYTF,TGTGCCAGCATGCCCCCCAGGGATCCTACTAACTATGGCTACACCTTC
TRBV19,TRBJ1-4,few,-,CASSIVQPGEKLFF,TGTGCCAGTAGTATAGTACAGCCGGGGGAAAAACTGTTTTTT
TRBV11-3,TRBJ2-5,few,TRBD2,CASSFSGGASGTQYF,TGTGCCAGCAGCTTTAGCGGGGGGGCTAGTGGGACCCAGTACTTC
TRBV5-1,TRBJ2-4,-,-,CASSLGGTAKNIQYF,TGCGCCAGCAGCCTTGGGGGGACGGCCAAAAACATTCAGTACTTC
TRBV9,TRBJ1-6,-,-,CASTLGQYNSPLHF,TGTGCCAGCACCCTAGGACAGTATAATTCACCCCTCCACTTT
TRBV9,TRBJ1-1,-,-,CASSPDSMNTEAFF,TGTGCCAGCAGCCCCGACAGCATGAACACTGAAGCTTTCTTT